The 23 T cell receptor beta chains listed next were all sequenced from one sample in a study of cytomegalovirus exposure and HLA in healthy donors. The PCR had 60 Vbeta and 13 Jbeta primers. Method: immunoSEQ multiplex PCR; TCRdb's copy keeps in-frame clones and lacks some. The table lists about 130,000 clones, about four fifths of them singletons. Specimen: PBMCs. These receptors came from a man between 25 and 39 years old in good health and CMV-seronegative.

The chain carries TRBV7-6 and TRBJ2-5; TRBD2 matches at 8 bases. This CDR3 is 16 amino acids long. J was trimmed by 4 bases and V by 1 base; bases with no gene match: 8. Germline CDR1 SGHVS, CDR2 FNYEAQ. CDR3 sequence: CASSLGGLEGRETQYF. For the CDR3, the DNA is TGTGCCAGCAGCTTAGGGGGACTAGAGGGAAGAGAGACCCAGTACTTC.

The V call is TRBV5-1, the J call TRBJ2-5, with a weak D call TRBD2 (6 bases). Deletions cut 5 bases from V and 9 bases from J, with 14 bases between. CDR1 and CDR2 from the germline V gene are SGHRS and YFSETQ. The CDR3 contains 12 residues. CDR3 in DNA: TGCGCCAGCAGTGAACTAGCTGGGCCCCAGTACTTC. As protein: CASSELAGPQYF.

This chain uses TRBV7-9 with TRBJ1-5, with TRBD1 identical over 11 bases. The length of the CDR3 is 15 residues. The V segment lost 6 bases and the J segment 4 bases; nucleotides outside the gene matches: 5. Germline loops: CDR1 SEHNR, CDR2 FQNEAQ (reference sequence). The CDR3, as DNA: TGTGCCAGCAGTCCTGGGACAGGGGGGAATCAGCCCCAGCATTTT. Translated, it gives CASSPGTGGNQPQHF.

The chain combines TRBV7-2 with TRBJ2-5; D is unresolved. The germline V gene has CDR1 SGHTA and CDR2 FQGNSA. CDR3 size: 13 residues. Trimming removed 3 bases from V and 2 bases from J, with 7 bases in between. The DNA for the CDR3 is TGTGCCAGCAGCTTGTCGAGACAAGAGACCCAGTACTTC. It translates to CASSLSRQETQYF.

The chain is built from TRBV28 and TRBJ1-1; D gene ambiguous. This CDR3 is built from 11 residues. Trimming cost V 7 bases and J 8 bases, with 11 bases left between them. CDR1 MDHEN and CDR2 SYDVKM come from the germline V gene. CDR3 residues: CASKGGLEAFF. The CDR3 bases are TGTGCCAGCAAGGGAGGGTTAGAAGCTTTCTTT.

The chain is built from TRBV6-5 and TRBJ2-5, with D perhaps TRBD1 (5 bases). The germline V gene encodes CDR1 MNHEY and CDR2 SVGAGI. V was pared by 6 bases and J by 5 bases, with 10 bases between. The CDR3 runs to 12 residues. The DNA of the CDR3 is TGTGCCAGCAGCAGGGTAGGGGAGACCCAGTACTTC. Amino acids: CASSRVGETQYF.

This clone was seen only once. The CDR3 DNA reads TGTGCCAGCAGCTTACGTCATAGAGACACTGAAGCTTTCTTT. This codes for CASSLRHRDTEAFF. The chain couples TRBV5-5 to TRBJ1-1; D gene ambiguous. The CDR3 consists of 14 residues. From germline, CDR1 is SGHKS and CDR2 YYEKEE (reference sequence). The V gene lost 2 bases and the J gene lost 3 bases, with 11 bases spanning the gap.

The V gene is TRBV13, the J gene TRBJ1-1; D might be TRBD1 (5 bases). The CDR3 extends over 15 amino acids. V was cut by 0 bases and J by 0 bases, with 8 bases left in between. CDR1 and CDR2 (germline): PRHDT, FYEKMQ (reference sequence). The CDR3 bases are TGTGCCAGCAGCTTAGGTAGGGGTCTGAACACTGAAGCTTTCTTT. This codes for CASSLGRGLNTEAFF.

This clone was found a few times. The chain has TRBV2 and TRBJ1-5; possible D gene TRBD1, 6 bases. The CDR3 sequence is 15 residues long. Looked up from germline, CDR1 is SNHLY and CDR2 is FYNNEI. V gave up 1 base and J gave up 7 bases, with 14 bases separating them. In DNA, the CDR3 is TGTGCCAGCAGTGAAGTGGGGACAATTTCGCAGCCCCAGCATTTT. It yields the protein CASSEVGTISQPQHF.

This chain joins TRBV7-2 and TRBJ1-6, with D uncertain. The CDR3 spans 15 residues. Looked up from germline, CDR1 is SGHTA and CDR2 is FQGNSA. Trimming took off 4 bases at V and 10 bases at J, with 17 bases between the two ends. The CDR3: CASSSDGLWRSPLHF. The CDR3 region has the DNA TGTGCCAGCAGCTCGGACGGACTATGGCGATCACCCCTCCACTTT.

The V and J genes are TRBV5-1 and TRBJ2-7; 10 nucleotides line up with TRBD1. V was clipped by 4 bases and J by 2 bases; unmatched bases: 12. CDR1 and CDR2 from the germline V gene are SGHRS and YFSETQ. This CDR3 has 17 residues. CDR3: CASSPISGTGVTYEQYF. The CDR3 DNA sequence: TGCGCCAGCAGCCCCATATCCGGGACAGGGGTAACCTACGAGCAGTACTTC.

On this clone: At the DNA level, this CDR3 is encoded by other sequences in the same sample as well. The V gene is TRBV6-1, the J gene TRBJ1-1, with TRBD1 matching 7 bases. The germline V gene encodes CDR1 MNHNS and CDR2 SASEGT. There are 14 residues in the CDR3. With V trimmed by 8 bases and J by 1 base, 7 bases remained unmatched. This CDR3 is CASLLTGANTEAFF. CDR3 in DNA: TGTGCCAGCCTTTTAACAGGGGCGAACACTGAAGCTTTCTTT.

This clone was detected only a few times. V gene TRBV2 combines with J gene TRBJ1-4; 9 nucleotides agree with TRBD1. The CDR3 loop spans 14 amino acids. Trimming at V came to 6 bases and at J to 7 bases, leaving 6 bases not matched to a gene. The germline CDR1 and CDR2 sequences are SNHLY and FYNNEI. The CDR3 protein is CASSGGQGSEKLFF. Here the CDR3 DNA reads TGTGCCAGCAGCGGGGGACAGGGAAGTGAAAAACTGTTTTTT. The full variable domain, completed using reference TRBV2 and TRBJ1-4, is EPEVTQTPSHQVTQMGQEVILRCVPISNHLYFYWYRQILGQKVEFLVSFYNNEISEKSEIFDDQFSVERPDGSNFTLKIRSTKLEDSAMYFCASSGGQGSEKLFFGSGTQLSVL.

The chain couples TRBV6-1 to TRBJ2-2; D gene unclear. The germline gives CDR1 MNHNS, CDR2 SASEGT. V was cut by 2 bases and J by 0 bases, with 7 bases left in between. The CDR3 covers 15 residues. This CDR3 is CASSEFTANTGELFF. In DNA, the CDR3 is TGTGCCAGCAGTGAATTTACAGCGAACACCGGGGAGCTGTTTTTT.

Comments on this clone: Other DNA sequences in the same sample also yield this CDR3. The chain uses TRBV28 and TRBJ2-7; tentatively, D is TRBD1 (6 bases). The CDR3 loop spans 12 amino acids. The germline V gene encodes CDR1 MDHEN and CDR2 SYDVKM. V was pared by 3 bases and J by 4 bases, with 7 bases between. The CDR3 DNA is TGTGCCAGCAGTTTGAGGGGGTACGAGCAGTACTTC. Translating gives CASSLRGYEQYF.

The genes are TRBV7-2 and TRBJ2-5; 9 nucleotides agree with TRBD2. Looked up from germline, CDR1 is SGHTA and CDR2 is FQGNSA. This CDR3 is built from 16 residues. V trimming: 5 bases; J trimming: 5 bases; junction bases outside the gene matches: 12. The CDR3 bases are TGTGCCAGCAGCATACTTAGCGGGAGTAGCGGCGAGACCCAGTACTTC. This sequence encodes CASSILSGSSGETQYF.

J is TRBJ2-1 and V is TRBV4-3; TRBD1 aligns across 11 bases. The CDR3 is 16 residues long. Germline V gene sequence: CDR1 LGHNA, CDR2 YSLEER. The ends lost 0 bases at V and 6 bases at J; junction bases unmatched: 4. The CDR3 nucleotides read TGCGCCAGCAGCCAAGATGGGGGACAGGGGGGCAATGAGCAGTTCTTC. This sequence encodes CASSQDGGQGGNEQFF.

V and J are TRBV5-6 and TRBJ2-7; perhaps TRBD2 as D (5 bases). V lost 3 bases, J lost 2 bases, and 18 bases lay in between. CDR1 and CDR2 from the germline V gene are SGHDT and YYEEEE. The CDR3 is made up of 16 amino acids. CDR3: CASSSGLAGIPYEQYF. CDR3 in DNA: TGTGCCAGCAGCTCCGGCCTAGCAGGAATTCCCTACGAGCAGTACTTC.

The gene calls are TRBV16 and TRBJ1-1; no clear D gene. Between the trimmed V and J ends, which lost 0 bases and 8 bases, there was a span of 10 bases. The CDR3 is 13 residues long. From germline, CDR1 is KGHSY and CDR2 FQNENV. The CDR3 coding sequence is TGTGCCAGCAGCCAATCGTATGGGCAGGAAGCTTTCTTT. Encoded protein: CASSQSYGQEAFF.

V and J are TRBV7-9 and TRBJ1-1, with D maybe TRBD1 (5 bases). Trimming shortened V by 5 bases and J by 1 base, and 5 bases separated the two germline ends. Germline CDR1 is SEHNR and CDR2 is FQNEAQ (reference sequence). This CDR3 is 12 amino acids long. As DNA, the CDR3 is TGTGCCAGCAGCGGACAGAACACTGAAGCTTTCTTT. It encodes CASSGQNTEAFF.

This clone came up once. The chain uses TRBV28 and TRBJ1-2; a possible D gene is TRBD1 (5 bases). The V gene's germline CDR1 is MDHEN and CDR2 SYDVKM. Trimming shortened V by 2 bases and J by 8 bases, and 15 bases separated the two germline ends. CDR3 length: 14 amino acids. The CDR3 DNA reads TGTGCCAGCAGTTTAGTGCAGGGCGTAGGGGGCTACACCTTC. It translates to CASSLVQGVGGYTF.

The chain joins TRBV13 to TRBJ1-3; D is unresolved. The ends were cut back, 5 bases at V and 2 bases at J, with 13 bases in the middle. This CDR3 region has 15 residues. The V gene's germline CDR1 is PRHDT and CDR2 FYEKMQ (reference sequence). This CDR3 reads CASSGRRAPGNTIYF. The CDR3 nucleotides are TGTGCCAGCAGCGGGCGGAGGGCGCCTGGAAACACCATATATTTT.

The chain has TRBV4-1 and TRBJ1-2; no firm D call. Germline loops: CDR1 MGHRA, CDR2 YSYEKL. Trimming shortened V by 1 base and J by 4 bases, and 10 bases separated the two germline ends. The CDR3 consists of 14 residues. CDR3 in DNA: TGCGCCAGCAGCCAAGGGAGTTCCCCCTATGGCTACACCTTC. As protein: CASSQGSSPYGYTF.